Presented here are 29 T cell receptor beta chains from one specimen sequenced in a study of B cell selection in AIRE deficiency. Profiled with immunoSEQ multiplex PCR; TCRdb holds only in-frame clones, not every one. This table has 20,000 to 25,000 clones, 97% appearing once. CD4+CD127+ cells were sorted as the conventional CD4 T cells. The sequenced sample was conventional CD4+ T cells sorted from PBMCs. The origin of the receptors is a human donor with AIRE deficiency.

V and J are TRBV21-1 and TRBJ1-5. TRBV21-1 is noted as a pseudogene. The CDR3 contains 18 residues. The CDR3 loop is CASSKVRRCDREGQPQHF. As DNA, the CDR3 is TGTGCCAGCAGCAAAGTACGACGTTGTGACAGGGAGGGGCAGCCCCAGCATTTT.

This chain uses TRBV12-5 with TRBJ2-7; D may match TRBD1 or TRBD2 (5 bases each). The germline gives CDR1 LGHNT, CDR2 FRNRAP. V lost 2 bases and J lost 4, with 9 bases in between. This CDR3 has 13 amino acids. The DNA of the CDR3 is TGTGCTAGTGGTTTGAGAGAGGGGTACGAGCAGTACTTC. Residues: CASGLREGYEQYF.

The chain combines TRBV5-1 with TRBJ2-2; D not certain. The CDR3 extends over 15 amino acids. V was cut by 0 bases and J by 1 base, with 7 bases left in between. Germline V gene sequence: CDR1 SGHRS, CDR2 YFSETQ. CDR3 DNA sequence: TGCGCCAGCAGCTTGGTTGCAGGGAACACCGGGGAGCTGTTTTTT. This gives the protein CASSLVAGNTGELFF.

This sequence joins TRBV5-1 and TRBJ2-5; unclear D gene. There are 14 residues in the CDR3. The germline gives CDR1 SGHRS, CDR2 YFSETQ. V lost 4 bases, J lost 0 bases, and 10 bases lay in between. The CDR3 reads CASSPAPHQETQYF. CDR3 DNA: TGCGCCAGCAGCCCCGCCCCCCACCAAGAGACCCAGTACTTC. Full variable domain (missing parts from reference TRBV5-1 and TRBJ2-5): KAGVTQTPRYLIKTRGQQVTLSCSPISGHRSVSWYQQTPGQGLQFLFEYFSETQRNKGNFPGRFSGRQFSNSRSEMNVSTLELGDSALYLCASSPAPHQETQYFGPGTRLLVL.

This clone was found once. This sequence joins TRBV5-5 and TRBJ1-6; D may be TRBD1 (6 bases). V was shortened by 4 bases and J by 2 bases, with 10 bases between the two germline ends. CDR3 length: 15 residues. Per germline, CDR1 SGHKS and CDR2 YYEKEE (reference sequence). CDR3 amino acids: CASSGTSPYNSPLHF. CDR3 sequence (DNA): TGTGCCAGCAGCGGGACAAGTCCCTATAATTCACCCCTCCACTTT.

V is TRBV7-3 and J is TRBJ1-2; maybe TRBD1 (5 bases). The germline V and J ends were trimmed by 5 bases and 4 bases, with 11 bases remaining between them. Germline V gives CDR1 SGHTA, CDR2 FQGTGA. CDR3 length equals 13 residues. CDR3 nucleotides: TGTGCCAGCAGCACCCGGGACGGCTATGGCTACACCTTC. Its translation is CASSTRDGYGYTF. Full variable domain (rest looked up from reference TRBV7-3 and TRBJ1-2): GAGVSQTPSNKVTEKGKYVELRCDPISGHTALYWYRQSLGQGPEFLIYFQGTGAADDSGLPNDRFFAVRPEGSVSTLKIQRTERGDSAVYLCASSTRDGYGYTFGSGTRLTVV.

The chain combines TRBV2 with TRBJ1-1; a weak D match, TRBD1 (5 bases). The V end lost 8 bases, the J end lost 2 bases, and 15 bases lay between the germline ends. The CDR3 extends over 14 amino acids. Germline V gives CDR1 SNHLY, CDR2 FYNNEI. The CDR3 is CASQGLRENTEAFF. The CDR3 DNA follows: TGTGCCAGCCAAGGCCTCAGGGAAAACACTGAAGCTTTCTTT. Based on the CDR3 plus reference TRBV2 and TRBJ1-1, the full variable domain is EPEVTQTPSHQVTQMGQEVILRCVPISNHLYFYWYRQILGQKVEFLVSFYNNEISEKSEIFDDQFSVERPDGSNFTLKIRSTKLEDSAMYFCASQGLRENTEAFFGQGTRLTVV.

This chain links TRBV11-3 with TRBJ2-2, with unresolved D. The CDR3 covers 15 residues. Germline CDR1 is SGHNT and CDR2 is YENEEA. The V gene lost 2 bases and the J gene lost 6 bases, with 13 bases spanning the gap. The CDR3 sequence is CASSLSQERAGELFF. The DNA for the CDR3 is TGTGCCAGCAGCTTATCACAAGAGCGCGCCGGGGAGCTGTTTTTT.

DNA for the CDR3: TGTGCCAGCAGCTTGCGGGGGGACAATGAGCAGTTCTTC. Protein product: CASSLRGDNEQFF. The chain recombines TRBV11-2 with TRBJ2-1; 8 nucleotides align to TRBD2. The CDR3 sequence is 13 residues long. J was trimmed by 5 bases and V by 3 bases; bases with no gene match: 0. Germline loops: CDR1 SGHAT, CDR2 FQNNGV.

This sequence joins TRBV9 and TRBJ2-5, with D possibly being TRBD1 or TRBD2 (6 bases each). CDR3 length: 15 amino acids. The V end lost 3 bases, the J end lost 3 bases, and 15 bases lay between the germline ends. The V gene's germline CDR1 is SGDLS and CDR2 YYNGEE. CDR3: CASSGRGHREETQYF. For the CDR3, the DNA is TGTGCCAGCAGCGGGAGGGGACACCGGGAAGAGACCCAGTACTTC.

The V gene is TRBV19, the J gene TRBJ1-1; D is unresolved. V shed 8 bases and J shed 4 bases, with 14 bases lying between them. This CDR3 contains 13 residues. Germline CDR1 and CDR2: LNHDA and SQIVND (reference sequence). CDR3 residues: CASFKNQVTEAFF. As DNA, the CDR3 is TGTGCCAGTTTTAAAAACCAAGTCACTGAAGCTTTCTTT.

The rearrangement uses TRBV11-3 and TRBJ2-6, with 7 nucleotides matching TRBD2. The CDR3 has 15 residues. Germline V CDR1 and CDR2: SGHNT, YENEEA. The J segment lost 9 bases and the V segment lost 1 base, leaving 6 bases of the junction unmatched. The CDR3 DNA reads TGTGCCAGCAGCTTAGGAACGGGAGGAGGCAACGTCCTGACTTTC. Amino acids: CASSLGTGGGNVLTF.

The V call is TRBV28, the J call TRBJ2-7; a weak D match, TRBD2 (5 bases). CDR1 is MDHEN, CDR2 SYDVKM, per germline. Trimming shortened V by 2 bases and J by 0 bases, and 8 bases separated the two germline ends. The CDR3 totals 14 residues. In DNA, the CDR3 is TGTGCCAGCAGTTTACCCCTAGCCTCCTACGAGCAGTACTTC. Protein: CASSLPLASYEQYF.

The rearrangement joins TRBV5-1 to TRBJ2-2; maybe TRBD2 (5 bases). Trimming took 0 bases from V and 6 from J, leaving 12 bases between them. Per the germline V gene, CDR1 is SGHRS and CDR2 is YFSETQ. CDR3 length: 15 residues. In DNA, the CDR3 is TGCGCCAGCAGCTTGGCACTAGTGGTTTCCGGGGAGCTGTTTTTT. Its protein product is CASSLALVVSGELFF.

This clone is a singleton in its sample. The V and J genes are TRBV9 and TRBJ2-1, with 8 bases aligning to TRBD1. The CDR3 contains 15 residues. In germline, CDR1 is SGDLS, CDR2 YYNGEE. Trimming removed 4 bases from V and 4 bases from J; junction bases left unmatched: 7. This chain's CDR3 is CASSLQGDWYNEQFF. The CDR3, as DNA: TGTGCCAGCAGCCTACAGGGGGATTGGTACAATGAGCAGTTCTTC.

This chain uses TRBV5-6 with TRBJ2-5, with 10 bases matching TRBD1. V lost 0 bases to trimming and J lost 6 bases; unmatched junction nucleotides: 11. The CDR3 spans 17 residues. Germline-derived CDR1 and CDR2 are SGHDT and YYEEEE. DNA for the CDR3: TGTGCCAGCAGCTTGGCGGTCGGGGACAGGGGTGGGAAGACCCAGTACTTC. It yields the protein CASSLAVGDRGGKTQYF.

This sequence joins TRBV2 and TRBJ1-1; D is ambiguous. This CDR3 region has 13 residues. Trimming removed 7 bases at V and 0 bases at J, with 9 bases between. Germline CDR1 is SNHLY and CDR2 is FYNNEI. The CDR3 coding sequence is TGTGCCAGCAAAGCCTTTATGAACACTGAAGCTTTCTTT. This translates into CASKAFMNTEAFF.

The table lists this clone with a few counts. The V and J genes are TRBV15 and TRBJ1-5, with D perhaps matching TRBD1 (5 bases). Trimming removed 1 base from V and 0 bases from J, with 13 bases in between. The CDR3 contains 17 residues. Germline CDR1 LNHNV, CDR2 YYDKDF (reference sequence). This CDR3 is CATSRVGGGGSNQPQHF. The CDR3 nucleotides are TGTGCCACCAGCAGAGTCGGCGGGGGGGGTAGCAATCAGCCCCAGCATTTT. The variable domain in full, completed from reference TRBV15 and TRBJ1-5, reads DAMVIQNPRYQVTQFGKPVTLSCSQTLNHNVMYWYQQKSSQAPKLLFHYYDKDFNNEADTPDNFQSRRPNTSFCFLDIRSPGLGDTAMYLCATSRVGGGGSNQPQHFGDGTRLSIL.

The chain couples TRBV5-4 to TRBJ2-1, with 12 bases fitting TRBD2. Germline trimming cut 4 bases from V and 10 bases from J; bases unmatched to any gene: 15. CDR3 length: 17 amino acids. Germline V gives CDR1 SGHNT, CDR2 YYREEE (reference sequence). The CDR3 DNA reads TGTGCCAGCAGCGGTTCATTTTCTAGCGGGAGGGCCTGGGAGCAGTTCTTC. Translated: CASSGSFSSGRAWEQFF.

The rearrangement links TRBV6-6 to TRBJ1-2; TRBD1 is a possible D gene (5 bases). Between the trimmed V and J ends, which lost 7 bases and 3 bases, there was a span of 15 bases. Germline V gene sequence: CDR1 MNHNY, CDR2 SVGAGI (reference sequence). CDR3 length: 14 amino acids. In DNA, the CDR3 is TGTGCCAGCACCCGGGGCCGCTGGGACTATGGCTACACCTTC. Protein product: CASTRGRWDYGYTF.

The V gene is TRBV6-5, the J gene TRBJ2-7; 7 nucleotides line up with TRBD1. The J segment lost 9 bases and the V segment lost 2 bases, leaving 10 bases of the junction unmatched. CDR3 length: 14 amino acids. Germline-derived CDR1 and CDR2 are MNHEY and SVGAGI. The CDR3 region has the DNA TGTGCCAGCAGTTACCCTGGAAAGGGGGCCGGGCAGTACTTC. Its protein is CASSYPGKGAGQYF.

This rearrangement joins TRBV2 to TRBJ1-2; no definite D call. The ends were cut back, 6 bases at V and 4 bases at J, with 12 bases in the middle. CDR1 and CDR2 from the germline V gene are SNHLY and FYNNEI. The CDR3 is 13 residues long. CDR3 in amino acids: CASSVGSSYGYTF. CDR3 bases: TGTGCCAGCAGCGTAGGCAGTAGCTATGGCTACACCTTC.

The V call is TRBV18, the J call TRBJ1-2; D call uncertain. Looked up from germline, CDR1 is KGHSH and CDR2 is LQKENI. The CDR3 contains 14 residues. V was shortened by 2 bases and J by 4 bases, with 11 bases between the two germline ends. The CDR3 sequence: CASSPAQVLYGYTF. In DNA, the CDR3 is TGTGCCAGCTCACCAGCTCAGGTTCTCTATGGCTACACCTTC.

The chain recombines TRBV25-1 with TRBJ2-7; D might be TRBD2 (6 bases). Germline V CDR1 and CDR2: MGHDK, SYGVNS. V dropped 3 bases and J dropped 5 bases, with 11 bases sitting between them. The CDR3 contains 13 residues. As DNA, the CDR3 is TGTGCCAGCAGTGATTGGGGAGGAGACGAGCAGTACTTC. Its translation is CASSDWGGDEQYF.

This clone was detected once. The chain's CDR3 is CASSDGQGANYGYTF. CDR3 nucleotide sequence: TGTGCCAGCAGTGATGGACAGGGTGCTAACTATGGCTACACCTTC. The chain recombines TRBV25-1 with TRBJ1-2; 8 positions agree with TRBD1. From germline, CDR1 is MGHDK and CDR2 SYGVNS. This CDR3 is built from 15 residues. Trimming at V came to 3 bases and at J to 0 bases, leaving 3 bases not matched to a gene.

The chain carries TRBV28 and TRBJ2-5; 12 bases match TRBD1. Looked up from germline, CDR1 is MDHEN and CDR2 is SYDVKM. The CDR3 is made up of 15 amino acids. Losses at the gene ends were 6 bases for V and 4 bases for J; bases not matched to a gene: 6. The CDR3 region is CASRHRDRGRETQYF. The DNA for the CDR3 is TGTGCCAGCAGGCACCGGGACAGGGGGCGAGAGACCCAGTACTTC. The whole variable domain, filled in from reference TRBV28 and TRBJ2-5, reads DVKVTQSSRYLVKRTGEKVFLECVQDMDHENMFWYRQDPGLGLRLIYFSYDVKMKEKGDIPEGYSVSREKKERFSLILESASTNQTSMYLCASRHRDRGRETQYFGPGTRLLVL.

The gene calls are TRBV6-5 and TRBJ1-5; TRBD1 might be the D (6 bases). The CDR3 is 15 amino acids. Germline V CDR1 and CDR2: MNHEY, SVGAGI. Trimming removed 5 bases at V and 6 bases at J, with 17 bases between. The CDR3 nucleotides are TGTGCCAGCAGTCTAAACTGGGGGGCGGGTCAGCCCCAGCATTTT. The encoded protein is CASSLNWGAGQPQHF.

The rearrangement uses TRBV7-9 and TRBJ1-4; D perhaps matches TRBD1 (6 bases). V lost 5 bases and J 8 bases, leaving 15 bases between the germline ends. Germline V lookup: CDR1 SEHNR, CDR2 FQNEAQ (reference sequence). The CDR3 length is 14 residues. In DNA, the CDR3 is TGTGCCAGCAGCCTCCAACAGGGAGAAGAAAAACTGTTTTTT. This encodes CASSLQQGEEKLFF.

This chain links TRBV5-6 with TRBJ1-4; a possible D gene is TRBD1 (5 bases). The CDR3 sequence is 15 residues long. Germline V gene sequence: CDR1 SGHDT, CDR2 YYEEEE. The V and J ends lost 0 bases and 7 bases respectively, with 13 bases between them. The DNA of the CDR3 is TGTGCCAGCAGCTTGGCCGCCGGGGGAGGTGAAAAACTGTTTTTT. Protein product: CASSLAAGGGEKLFF.